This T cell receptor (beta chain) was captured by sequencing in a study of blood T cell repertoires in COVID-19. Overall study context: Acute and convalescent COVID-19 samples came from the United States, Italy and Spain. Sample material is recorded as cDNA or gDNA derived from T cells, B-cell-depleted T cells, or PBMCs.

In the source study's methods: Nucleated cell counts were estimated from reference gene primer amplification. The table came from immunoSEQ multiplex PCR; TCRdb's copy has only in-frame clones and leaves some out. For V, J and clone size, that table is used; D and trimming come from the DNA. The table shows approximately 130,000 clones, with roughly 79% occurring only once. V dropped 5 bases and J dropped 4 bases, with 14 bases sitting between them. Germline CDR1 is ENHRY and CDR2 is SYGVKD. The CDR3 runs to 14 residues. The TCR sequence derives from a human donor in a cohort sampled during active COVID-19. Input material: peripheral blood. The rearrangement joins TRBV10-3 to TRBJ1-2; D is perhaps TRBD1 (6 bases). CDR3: CAISPGQLLYGYTF. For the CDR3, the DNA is TGTGCCATCAGTCCCGGACAGCTCCTCTATGGCTACACCTTC.